This record looks at one T cell receptor (beta chain) sequence and its context. This record belongs to a study of cytomegalovirus exposure and HLA in healthy donors. 13 Jbeta primers and 60 Vbeta primers were used for the PCR. Profiled with immunoSEQ multiplex PCR; TCRdb holds only in-frame clones, not every one. In the table there are tens of thousands of clones, approximately 71% of which are singletons. The length of the CDR3 is 17 residues. In germline, CDR1 is SGHTS, CDR2 YDEGEE. The V gene lost 3 bases and the J gene lost 2 bases, with 21 bases spanning the gap. V and J are TRBV5-8 and TRBJ2-7, with a possible D match to TRBD2 (6 bases). This receptor was identified in a middle-aged man in good health and CMV-seronegative. Sequencing was performed on PBMCs. CDR3 sequence reads: CASSSGLSQRGAYEQYF. CDR3 nucleotides: TGTGCCAGCAGCTCGGGACTCTCACAGCGCGGGGCCTACGAGCAGTACTTC.